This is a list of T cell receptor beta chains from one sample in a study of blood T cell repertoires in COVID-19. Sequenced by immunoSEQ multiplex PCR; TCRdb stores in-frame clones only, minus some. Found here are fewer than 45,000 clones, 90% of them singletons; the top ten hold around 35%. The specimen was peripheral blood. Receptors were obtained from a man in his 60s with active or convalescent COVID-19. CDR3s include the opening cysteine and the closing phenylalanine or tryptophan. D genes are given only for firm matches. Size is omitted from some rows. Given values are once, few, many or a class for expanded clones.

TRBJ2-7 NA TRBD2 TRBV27 TGTGCCAGCAGTTTAATTAGCGGGATTGCGTACGAGCAGTACTTC CASSLISGIAYEQYF
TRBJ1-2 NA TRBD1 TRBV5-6 TGTGCCAGCAAGAGGACAGGGGGCCAATATGGCTACACCTTC CASKRTGGQYGYTF
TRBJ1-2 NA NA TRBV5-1 TGCGCCAGCAGCTTGGATAGCACTAACTATGGCTACACCTTC CASSLDSTNYGYTF
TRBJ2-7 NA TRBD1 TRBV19 TGTGCCAGTAGTACGGGACAGGGACCCTACGAGCAGTACTTC CASSTGQGPYEQYF
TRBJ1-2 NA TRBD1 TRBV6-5 TGTGCCAGCAGTTACTCTCCGGGACAGGGTGATGGCTACACCTTC CASSYSPGQGDGYTF
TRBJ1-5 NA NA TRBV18 TGTGCCAGCTCAGCCGACAGAGATCAGCCCCAGCATTTT CASSADRDQPQHF
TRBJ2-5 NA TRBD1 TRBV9 TGTGCCAGCAGCGAGAACCTGGGACAGGGAGTAGAGACCCAGTACTTC CASSENLGQGVETQYF
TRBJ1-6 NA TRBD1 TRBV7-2 TGTGCCAGCAGCTTAGGTGCGAGACAGGGTCGGTATAATTCACCCCTCCACTTT CASSLGARQGRYNSPLHF
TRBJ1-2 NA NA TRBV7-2 TGTGCCAGCAGCTTAGGGGGATCCGGCGGGGATGGCTACACCTTC CASSLGGSGGDGYTF
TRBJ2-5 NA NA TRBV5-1 TGCGCCAGCAGCTTGGCGTCGGGCAGGGGCGAGACCCAGTACTTC CASSLASGRGETQYF
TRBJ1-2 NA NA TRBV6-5 TGTGCCAGCAGTTATAGCATTCAGGGCACTATCTATGGCTACACCTTC CASSYSIQGTIYGYTF
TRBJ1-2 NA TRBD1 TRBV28 TGTGCCAGCAGGGGACAGGGGGGGTATGGCTACACCTTC CASRGQGGYGYTF
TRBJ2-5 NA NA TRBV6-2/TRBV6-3 TGTGCCAGCAGTTACGGTGGCGGGAAGGAGACCCAGTACTTC CASSYGGGKETQYF
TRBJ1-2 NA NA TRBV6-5 TGTGCCAGCAGTCCACAGGGAAATGGCTACACCTTC CASSPQGNGYTF
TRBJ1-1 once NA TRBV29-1 TGCAGCGCCGGGACACCCTTTGAAGCTTTCTTT CSAGTPFEAFF
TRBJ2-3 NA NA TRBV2 TGTGCCAGCAGTGAAAGGAGGGGTTGGGGTACAGATACGCAGTATTTT CASSERRGWGTDTQYF
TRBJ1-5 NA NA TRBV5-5 TGTGCCAGCACCCGGACAGCGAGCAATCAGCCCCAGCATTTT CASTRTASNQPQHF
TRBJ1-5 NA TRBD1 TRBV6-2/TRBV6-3 TGTGCCAGCAGTTACGGGACAGGCCTGCCGAATCAGCCCCAGCATTTT CASSYGTGLPNQPQHF
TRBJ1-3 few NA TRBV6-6 TGTGCCAGCAGTTACTCGGGCAGGCTCTCTGGAAACACCATATATTTT CASSYSGRLSGNTIYF
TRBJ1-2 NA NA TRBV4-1 TGCGCCAGCAGCCAGGGCAGCGGGGGCTATGGCTACACCTTC CASSQGSGGYGYTF
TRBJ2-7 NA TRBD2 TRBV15 TGTGCCACCAGCAGAGGGGGGGGTCCCTACGAGCAGTACTTC CATSRGGGPYEQYF
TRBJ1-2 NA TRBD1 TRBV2 TGTGCCAGCAGGGTCCGTGGACAGGGTAACTATGGCTACACCTTC CASRVRGQGNYGYTF
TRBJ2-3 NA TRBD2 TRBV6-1 TGTGCCAGCAGTGAAAGGCCTAGCGGGGTGAGCACAGATACGCAGTATTTT CASSERPSGVSTDTQYF
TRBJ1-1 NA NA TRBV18 TGTGCCAGCTCACCCCTTAATATCCGAGGGGGGAACACTGAAGCTTTCTTT CASSPLNIRGGNTEAFF
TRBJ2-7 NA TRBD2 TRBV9 TGTGCCAGCAGCGTAGGTCTAGCGGGGGAGTACGAGCAGTACTTC CASSVGLAGEYEQYF
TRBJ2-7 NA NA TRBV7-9 TGTGCCAGCAGCTTTACGGGGAGCTCCTACGAGCAGTACTTC CASSFTGSSYEQYF
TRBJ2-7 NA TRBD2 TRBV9 TGTGCCAGCAGCGTAGACCCCTCCGGCGGGGGGATCAACGAGCAGTACTTC CASSVDPSGGGINEQYF
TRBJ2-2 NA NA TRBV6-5 TGTGCCAGCAGTCCCCTCGGGGAGTCCGGGGAGCTGTTTTTT CASSPLGESGELFF
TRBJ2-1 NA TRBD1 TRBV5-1 TGCGCCAGCAGCCAACAGGGGATTCCGTACAATGAGCAGTTCTTC CASSQQGIPYNEQFF
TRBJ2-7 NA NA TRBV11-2 TGTGCCAGCAGCTATCGACAGTTCTCCTACGAGCAGTACTTC CASSYRQFSYEQYF
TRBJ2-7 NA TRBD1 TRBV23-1 TGCGCCAGCAGTCATCAGACAGGGTTGACCTACGAGCAGTACTTC CASSHQTGLTYEQYF
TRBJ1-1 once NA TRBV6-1 TGTGCCAGCAGTGAGGTTACAGAACCAGTAACTGAAGCTTTCTTT CASSEVTEPVTEAFF
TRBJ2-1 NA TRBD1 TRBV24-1 TGTGCCACCAGTGATCCGGGACAGGGAGAGAATGAGCAGTTCTTC CATSDPGQGENEQFF
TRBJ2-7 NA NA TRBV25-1 TGTGCCAGCAGTGAATATACGGGGTTCCCCTACGAGCAGTACTTC CASSEYTGFPYEQYF
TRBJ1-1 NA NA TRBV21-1 TGTGCCAGCAGCAAAGGGGCAGGGAGGGTGAACACTGAAGCTTTCTTT CASSKGAGRVNTEAFF
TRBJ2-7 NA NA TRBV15 TGTGCCACCAGCAGCACCTCGAGACAAGACTACGAGCAGTACTTC CATSSTSRQDYEQYF
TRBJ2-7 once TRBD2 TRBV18 TGTGCCAGCTCAGCCGGACTAGCGGGAAACGAGCAGTACTTC CASSAGLAGNEQYF
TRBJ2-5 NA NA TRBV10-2 TGCGCCACCCTTCTAACCCCGTCAGAGACCCAGTACTTC CATLLTPSETQYF
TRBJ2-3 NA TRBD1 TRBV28 TGTGCCAGCCCCCCGGGGGGCGGGACAGGGGTCACAGATACGCAGTATTTT CASPPGGGTGVTDTQYF
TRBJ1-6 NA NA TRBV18 TGTGCCAGCTCACCCGGCGGGGAAAATTCACCCCTCCACTTT CASSPGGENSPLHF
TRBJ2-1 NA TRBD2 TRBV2 TGTGCCAGCAGTGGAAGCGGTAGCGGGGTGAATGAGCAGTTCTTC CASSGSGSGVNEQFF
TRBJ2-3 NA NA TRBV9 TGTGCCAGCAGTCCCCTCTTCCGGGGTGAAGATACGCAGTATTTT CASSPLFRGEDTQYF
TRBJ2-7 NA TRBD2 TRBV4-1 TGCGCCAGCAGACGAGGGGGACTAGTGGGGGAGCAGTACTTC CASRRGGLVGEQYF
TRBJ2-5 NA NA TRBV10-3 TGTGCCATCAGCGGGAGACAGCAAGAGACCCAGTACTTC CAISGRQQETQYF
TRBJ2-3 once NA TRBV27 TGTGCCAGCAGTCTCCGCCGGACAGAAACAGATACGCAGTATTTT CASSLRRTETDTQYF
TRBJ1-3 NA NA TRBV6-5 TGTGCCAGCAGTCCCGGCGGGGCCGGAAACACCATATATTTT CASSPGGAGNTIYF
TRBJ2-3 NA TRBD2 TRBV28 TGTGCCAGCAGCCCCCGACTAGCGGGAGGAGGGGATACGCAGTATTTT CASSPRLAGGGDTQYF
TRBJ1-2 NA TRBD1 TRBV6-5 TGTGCCAGCAGTTACCCGGGACAGGGACTCTATGGCTACACCTTC CASSYPGQGLYGYTF
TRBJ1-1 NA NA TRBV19 TGTGCCAGTAGTCATAGCCGGGTCCTCTGGTTGAACACTGAAGCTTTCTTT CASSHSRVLWLNTEAFF
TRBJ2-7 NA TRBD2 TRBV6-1 TGTGCCAGCAGTGGAACCGGGACTAGCGGATCCTACGAGCAGTACTTC CASSGTGTSGSYEQYF
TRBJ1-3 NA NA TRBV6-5 TGTGCCACCAACACTGGAAACACCATATATTTT CATNTGNTIYF
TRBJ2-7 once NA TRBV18 TGTGCCAGCTCCCTTATCGGAGGCTACGAGCAGTACTTC CASSLIGGYEQYF
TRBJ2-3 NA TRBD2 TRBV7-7 TGTGCTAGCAGCCAATCGCCTAGCGGAACTAGCACAGATACGCAGTATTTT CASSQSPSGTSTDTQYF
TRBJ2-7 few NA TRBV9 TGTGCCAGCAAGCGTAGGCTTCTTAAGGACTACGAGCAGTACTTC CASKRRLLKDYEQYF
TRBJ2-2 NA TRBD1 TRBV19 TGTGCCAGTAGTTTTAGACAGGGGACGAACACCGGGGAGCTGTTTTTT CASSFRQGTNTGELFF
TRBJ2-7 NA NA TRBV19 TGTGCCAGTAGCCCTACAAGAGGGCCCCACGAGCAGTACTTC CASSPTRGPHEQYF
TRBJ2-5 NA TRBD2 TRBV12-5 TGTGCTAGTGGTTTGCTAAAGGGCGGGGAGGGAGAGACCCAGTACTTC CASGLLKGGEGETQYF
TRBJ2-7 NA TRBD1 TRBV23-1 TGCGCCAGCACCCCAAGGGGACAGGGGCATTGCGAGCAGTGCTTC CASTPRGQGHCEQCF